The rows below give T cell receptor beta chains drawn from one sample of a study of CD8 T cells in Susac syndrome. TCRdb analysed the immunoSEQ multiplex PCR reads with MiXCR anew, one entry per CDR3 protein. The sample carries some 200,000 distinct CDR3 sequences, 90% to 95% recorded once. The sequencing input was CD8+ T cells from PBMCs. The source is a human donor with multiple sclerosis. Each CDR3 is given with its conserved first and last residue. The order of the fields is J gene, V gene, clone size, D gene, CDR3 DNA, CDR3 protein. A D gene is named only where the DNA matches it firmly. Not every row has a clone size; where given, it reads once, few, many or a size class.

J gene: TRBJ2-1; V gene: TRBV9; clone size: NA; D gene: TRBD2; CDR3 DNA: TGTGCCAGCAGGTCCACCGGGACTAGGGGCGGTCCAGAGCAGTTCTTC; CDR3 protein: CASRSTGTRGGPEQFF
J gene: TRBJ1-1; V gene: TRBV5-1; clone size: NA; D gene: TRBD1; CDR3 DNA: TGCGCCAGCAGCTTGGGCGACAGGGCCATGAACACTGAAGCTTTCTTT; CDR3 protein: CASSLGDRAMNTEAFF
J gene: TRBJ1-1; V gene: TRBV12-3/TRBV12-4; clone size: once; D gene: NA; CDR3 DNA: TGTGCCAGCAGTGCCCGGGACACCACGTACACTGAAGCTTTCTTT; CDR3 protein: CASSARDTTYTEAFF
J gene: TRBJ1-1; V gene: TRBV30; clone size: NA; D gene: NA; CDR3 DNA: TGTGCCTGGAATTGGGGGGGACGTATAACTGAAGCTTTCTTT; CDR3 protein: CAWNWGGRITEAFF
J gene: TRBJ2-7; V gene: TRBV6-2/TRBV6-3; clone size: NA; D gene: NA; CDR3 DNA: TGTGCCAGCAGTTACTTCGTGGGAGCAGGCGCCTACGAGCAGTACTTC; CDR3 protein: CASSYFVGAGAYEQYF
J gene: TRBJ2-1; V gene: TRBV30; clone size: NA; D gene: NA; CDR3 DNA: TGTGCCTGGATCAGGACTGACAATGAGCAGTTCTTC; CDR3 protein: CAWIRTDNEQFF
J gene: TRBJ1-5; V gene: TRBV19; clone size: once; D gene: TRBD1; CDR3 DNA: TGTGCCAGTAGTATCAGCGACAGGGTGATTAATCAGCCCCAGCATTTT; CDR3 protein: CASSISDRVINQPQHF
J gene: TRBJ2-3; V gene: TRBV6-6; clone size: NA; D gene: NA; CDR3 DNA: TGTGCCAGCAGTCGCGCCGGGTCAGATACGCAGTATTTT; CDR3 protein: CASSRAGSDTQYF
J gene: TRBJ2-5; V gene: TRBV27; clone size: NA; D gene: NA; CDR3 DNA: TGTGCCAGCAGTTTTACCGGGCCTCAAGAGACCCAGTACTTC; CDR3 protein: CASSFTGPQETQYF
J gene: TRBJ2-1; V gene: TRBV14; clone size: NA; D gene: TRBD1; CDR3 DNA: TGTGCCAGCAGCGCAGACAGGGTGGGCAATGAGCAGTTCTTC; CDR3 protein: CASSADRVGNEQFF
J gene: TRBJ1-4; V gene: TRBV15; clone size: NA; D gene: NA; CDR3 DNA: TGTGCCACCAGCAGGGTAGACAGCGCTAATGAAAAACTGTTTTTT; CDR3 protein: CATSRVDSANEKLFF
J gene: TRBJ2-1; V gene: TRBV20-1; clone size: NA; D gene: NA; CDR3 DNA: TGCAGTGCTAGGGCCCTACTAGCTCCACCTTCCTACAATGAGCAGTTCTTC; CDR3 protein: CSARALLAPPSYNEQFF
J gene: TRBJ2-1; V gene: TRBV24-1; clone size: NA; D gene: NA; CDR3 DNA: TGTGCCCCCAGGGACCGGGCAGGGGATAACAATGAGCAGTTCTTC; CDR3 protein: CAPRDRAGDNNEQFF
J gene: TRBJ2-5; V gene: TRBV15; clone size: NA; D gene: NA; CDR3 DNA: TGTGCCACCAGTCAGGGGGGCCCGGGGACCCAGTACTTC; CDR3 protein: CATSQGGPGTQYF
J gene: TRBJ2-5; V gene: TRBV7-9; clone size: NA; D gene: NA; CDR3 DNA: TGTGCCAGCAGCTCCTACAGGGATCGAGAGACCCAGTACTTC; CDR3 protein: CASSSYRDRETQYF